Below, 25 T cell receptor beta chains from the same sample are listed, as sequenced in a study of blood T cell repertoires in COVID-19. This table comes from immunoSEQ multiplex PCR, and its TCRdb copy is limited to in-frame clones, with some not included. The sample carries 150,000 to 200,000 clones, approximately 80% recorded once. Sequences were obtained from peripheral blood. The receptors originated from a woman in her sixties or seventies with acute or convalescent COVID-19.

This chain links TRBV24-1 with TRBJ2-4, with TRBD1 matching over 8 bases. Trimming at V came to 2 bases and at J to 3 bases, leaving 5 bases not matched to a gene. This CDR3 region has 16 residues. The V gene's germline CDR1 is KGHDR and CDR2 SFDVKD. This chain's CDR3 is CATSDSRQGNKNIQYF. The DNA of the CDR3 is TGTGCCACCAGTGATTCGAGACAGGGGAACAAAAACATTCAGTACTTC.

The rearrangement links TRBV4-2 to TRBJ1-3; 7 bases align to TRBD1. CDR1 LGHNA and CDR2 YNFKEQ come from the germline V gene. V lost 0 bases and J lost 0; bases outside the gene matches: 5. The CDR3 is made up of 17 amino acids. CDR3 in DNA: TGTGCCAGCAGCCAAGATCCCGCAGGGGGCTCTGGAAACACCATATATTTT. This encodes CASSQDPAGGSGNTIYF.

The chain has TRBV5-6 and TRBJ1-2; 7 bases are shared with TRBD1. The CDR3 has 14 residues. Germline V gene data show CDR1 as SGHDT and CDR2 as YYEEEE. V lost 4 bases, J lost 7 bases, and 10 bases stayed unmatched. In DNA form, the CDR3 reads TGTGCCAGCAGCAGAACAGGGGTCGCGGGTGGCTACACCTTC. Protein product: CASSRTGVAGGYTF.

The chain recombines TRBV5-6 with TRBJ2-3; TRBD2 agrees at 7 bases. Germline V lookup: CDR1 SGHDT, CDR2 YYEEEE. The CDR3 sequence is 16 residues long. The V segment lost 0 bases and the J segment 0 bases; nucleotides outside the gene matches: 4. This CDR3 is CASSLGDYPSTDTQYF. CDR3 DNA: TGTGCCAGCAGCTTGGGGGACTACCCTAGCACAGATACGCAGTATTTT.

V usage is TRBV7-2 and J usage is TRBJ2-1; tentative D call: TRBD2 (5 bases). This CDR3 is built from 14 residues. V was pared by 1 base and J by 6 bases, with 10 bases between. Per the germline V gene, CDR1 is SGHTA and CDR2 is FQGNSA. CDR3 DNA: TGTGCCAGCAGCTTAGAAGGACTTCCCAATGAGCAGTTCTTC. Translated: CASSLEGLPNEQFF.

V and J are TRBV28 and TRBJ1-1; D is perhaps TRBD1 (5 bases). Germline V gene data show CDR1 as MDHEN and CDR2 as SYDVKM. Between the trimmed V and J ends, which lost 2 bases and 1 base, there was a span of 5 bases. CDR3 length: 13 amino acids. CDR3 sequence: CASSLQGNTEAFF. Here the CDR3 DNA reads TGTGCCAGCAGTTTACAGGGGAACACTGAAGCTTTCTTT.

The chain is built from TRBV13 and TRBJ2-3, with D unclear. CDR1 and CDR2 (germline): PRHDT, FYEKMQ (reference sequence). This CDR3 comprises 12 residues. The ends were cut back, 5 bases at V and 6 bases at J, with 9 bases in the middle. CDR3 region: CASSDPRDTQYF. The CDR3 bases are TGTGCCAGCAGCGACCCGAGGGATACGCAGTATTTT.

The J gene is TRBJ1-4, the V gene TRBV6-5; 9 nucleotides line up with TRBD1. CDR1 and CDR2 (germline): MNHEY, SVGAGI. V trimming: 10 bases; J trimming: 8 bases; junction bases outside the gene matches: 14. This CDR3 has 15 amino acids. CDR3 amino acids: CATKNAGTGREKLFF. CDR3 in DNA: TGTGCCACCAAGAATGCCGGGACAGGGAGGGAAAAACTGTTTTTT.

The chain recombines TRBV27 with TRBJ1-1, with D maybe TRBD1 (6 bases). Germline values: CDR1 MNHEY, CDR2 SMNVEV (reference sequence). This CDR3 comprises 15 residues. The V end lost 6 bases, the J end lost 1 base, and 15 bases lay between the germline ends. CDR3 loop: CASRWGHSSNTEAFF. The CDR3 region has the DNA TGTGCCAGCAGGTGGGGACACTCATCGAACACTGAAGCTTTCTTT.

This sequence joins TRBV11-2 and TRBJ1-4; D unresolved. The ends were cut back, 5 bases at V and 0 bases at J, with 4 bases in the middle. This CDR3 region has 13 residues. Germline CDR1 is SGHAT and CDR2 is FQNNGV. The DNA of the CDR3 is TGTGCCAGCAGCCCTCCAACTAATGAAAAACTGTTTTTT. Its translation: CASSPPTNEKLFF.

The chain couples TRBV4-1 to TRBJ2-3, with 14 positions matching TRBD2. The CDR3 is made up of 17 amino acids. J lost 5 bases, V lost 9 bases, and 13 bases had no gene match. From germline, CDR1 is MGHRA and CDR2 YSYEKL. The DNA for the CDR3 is TGCGCCAGTTCCCCGGGACTAGCGGGGGCCCGGGGAGATACGCAGTATTTT. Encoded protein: CASSPGLAGARGDTQYF.

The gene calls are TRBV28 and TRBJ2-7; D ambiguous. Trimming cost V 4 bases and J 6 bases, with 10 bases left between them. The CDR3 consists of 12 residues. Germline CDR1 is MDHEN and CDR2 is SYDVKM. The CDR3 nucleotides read TGTGCCAGCAGTTCTAACCGGGTCGAGCAGTACTTC. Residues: CASSSNRVEQYF.

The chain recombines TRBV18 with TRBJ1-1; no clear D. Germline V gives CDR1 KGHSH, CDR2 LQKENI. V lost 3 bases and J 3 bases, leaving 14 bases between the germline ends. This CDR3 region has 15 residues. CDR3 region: CASSPSSGPDTEAFF. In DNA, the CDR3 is TGTGCCAGCTCACCGAGTAGCGGGCCGGACACTGAAGCTTTCTTT.

The CDR3 nucleotides are TGTGCCAGCAGCGCCTTCGGAGCGGGGGGGCCTAGGTCCGGGGAGCTGTTTTTT. As protein: CASSAFGAGGPRSGELFF. The genes are TRBV5-6 and TRBJ2-2, with TRBD2 identical over 10 bases. Trimming removed 4 bases from V and 6 bases from J; junction bases left unmatched: 15. The CDR3 is made up of 18 amino acids. CDR1 and CDR2 (germline): SGHDT, YYEEEE.

CDR3 nucleotides: TGTGCCAGCAGCTGGGCCGGGACTAGCGGGGTCCCGGAGACCCAGTACTTC. As protein: CASSWAGTSGVPETQYF. The rearrangement joins TRBV7-2 to TRBJ2-5; 13 bases match TRBD2. Germline V gene sequence: CDR1 SGHTA, CDR2 FQGNSA. Unmatched junction bases numbered 10, after V lost 4 bases and J lost 5 bases. The CDR3 is 17 residues long.

The CDR3 is CASSPSRSGANVLTF. DNA for the CDR3: TGTGCCAGCTCACCTAGCCGCTCTGGGGCCAACGTCCTGACTTTC. The chain is built from TRBV18 and TRBJ2-6; D gene uncertain. This CDR3 spans 15 amino acids. Germline assignment: CDR1 KGHSH and CDR2 LQKENI. V lost 3 bases, J lost 0 bases, and 6 bases lay in between.

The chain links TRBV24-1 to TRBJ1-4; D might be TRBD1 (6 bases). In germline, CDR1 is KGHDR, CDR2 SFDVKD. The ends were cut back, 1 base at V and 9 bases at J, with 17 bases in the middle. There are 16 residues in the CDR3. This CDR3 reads CATSDLSTGFRKKLFF. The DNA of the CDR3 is TGTGCCACCAGTGATTTATCTACAGGGTTTAGGAAAAAACTGTTTTTT.

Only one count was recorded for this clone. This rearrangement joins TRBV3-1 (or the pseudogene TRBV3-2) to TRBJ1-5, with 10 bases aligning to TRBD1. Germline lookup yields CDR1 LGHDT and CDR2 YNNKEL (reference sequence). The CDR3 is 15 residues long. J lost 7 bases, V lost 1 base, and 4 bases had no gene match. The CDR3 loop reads CASSQAGDRGQPQHF. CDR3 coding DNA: TGTGCCAGCAGCCAAGCGGGGGACAGGGGCCAGCCCCAGCATTTT.

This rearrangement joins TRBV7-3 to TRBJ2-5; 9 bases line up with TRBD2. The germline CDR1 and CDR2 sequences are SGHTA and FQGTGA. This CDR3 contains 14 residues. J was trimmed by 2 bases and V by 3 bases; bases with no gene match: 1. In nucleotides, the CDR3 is TGTGCCAGCAGCTTCGCGGGGGGGCAAGAGACCCAGTACTTC. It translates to CASSFAGGQETQYF. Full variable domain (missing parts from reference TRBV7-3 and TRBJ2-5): GAGVSQTPSNKVTEKGKYVELRCDPISGHTALYWYRQSLGQGPEFLIYFQGTGAADDSGLPNDRFFAVRPEGSVSTLKIQRTERGDSAVYLCASSFAGGQETQYFGPGTRLLVL.

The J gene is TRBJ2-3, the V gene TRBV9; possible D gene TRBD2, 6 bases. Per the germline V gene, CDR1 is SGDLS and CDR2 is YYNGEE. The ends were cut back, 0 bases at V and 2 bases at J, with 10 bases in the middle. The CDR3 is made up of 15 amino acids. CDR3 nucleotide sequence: TGTGCCAGCAGCGTAGTTACGGGAGCCACAGATACGCAGTATTTT. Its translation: CASSVVTGATDTQYF.

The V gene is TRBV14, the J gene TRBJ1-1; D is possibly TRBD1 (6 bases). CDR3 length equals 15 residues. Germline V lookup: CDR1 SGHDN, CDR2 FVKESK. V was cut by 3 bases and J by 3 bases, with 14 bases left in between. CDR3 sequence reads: CASSHNREKHTEAFF. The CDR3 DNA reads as TGTGCCAGCAGCCACAACAGGGAGAAGCACACTGAAGCTTTCTTT.

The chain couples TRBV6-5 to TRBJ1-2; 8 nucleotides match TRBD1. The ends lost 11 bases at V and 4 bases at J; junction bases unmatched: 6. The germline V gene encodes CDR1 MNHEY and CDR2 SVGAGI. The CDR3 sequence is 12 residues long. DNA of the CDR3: TGTGCCGAGAGGGACAGGCTCTATGGCTACACCTTC. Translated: CAERDRLYGYTF.

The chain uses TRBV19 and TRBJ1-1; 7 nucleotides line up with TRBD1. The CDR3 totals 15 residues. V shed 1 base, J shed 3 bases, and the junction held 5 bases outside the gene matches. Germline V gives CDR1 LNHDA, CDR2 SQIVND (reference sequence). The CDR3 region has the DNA TGTGCCAGTAGTATAGGCCCCGACAGGGACACTGAAGCTTTCTTT. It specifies CASSIGPDRDTEAFF.

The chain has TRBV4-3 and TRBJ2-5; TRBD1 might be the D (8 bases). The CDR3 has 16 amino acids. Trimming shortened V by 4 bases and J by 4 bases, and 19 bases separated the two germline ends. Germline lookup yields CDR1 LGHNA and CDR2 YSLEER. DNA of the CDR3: TGCGCCAGCAGCCTAGGCAACAGGGGGGGCGGAGAGACCCAGTACTTC. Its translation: CASSLGNRGGGETQYF.

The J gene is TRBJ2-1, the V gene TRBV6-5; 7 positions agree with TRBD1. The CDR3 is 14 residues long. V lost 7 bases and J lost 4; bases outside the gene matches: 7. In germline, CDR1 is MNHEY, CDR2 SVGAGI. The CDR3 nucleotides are TGTGCCAGCAAGAAGGGACAGCGGTACAATGAGCAGTTCTTC. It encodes CASKKGQRYNEQFF.